The entry that follows covers one T cell receptor beta chain sequence. The sample is drawn from a study of cytomegalovirus exposure and HLA in healthy donors. V lost 5 bases and J lost 3; bases outside the gene matches: 1. The CDR3 loop spans 13 amino acids. CDR1 is MNHNY and CDR2 is SVGAGI in the germline V gene (reference sequence). Researchers ran the PCR with 60 Vbeta and 13 Jbeta primers. This table comes from immunoSEQ multiplex PCR, and its TCRdb copy is limited to in-frame clones, with some not included. The profile shows approximately 150,000 clones, around 73% of them singletons. This clonotype originated in a woman under 30 in good health and CMV-seronegative. The chain has TRBV6-6 and TRBJ1-5; 7 bases fit TRBD1. Sequenced sample: PBMCs. The CDR3 nucleotides are TGTGCCAGCAGTGGGACAGACAATCAGCCCCAGCATTTT. Its translation: CASSGTDNQPQHF.